A selection of T cell receptor beta chains follows, all from one sample in a study of Ad26.COV2.S vaccination and SARS-CoV-2 variants. Sequenced by immunoSEQ multiplex PCR; TCRdb stores in-frame clones only, minus some. This table holds around 450,000 clones, 75% to 90% found once. This material consisted of peripheral blood, taken in a trial of Ad26.COV2.S vaccine versus placebo. These receptors all come from a person between 18 and 65 years old who received the Ad26.COV2.S COVID-19 vaccine or a placebo. The CDR3 runs from the conserved cysteine through the conserved F or W. A D gene is named only where the DNA matches it firmly. Only some rows state a clone size, as once, few, many or a class for expanded clones.

clone_size: NA
j_call: TRBJ1-2
d_call: NA
v_call: TRBV28
cdr3_aa: CASSFPGPHSYGYTF
cdr3_nt: TGTGCCAGCAGCTTCCCGGGACCACACTCATATGGCTACACCTTC

clone_size: NA
j_call: TRBJ1-2
d_call: NA
v_call: TRBV28
cdr3_aa: CASTLGGYYGYTF
cdr3_nt: TGTGCCAGCACATTGGGGGGCTACTATGGCTACACCTTC

clone_size: NA
j_call: TRBJ2-1
d_call: NA
v_call: TRBV20-1
cdr3_aa: CSASGVSSYNEQFF
cdr3_nt: TGCAGTGCTAGTGGGGTTAGCTCCTACAATGAGCAGTTCTTC

clone_size: NA
j_call: TRBJ2-5
d_call: NA
v_call: TRBV7-2
cdr3_aa: CASSYRVAAETQYF
cdr3_nt: TGTGCCAGCAGCTACAGGGTGGCTGCGGAGACCCAGTACTTC

clone_size: NA
j_call: TRBJ1-4
d_call: NA
v_call: TRBV19
cdr3_aa: CASRRTATPTNEKLFF
cdr3_nt: TGTGCCAGTAGGCGTACAGCAACCCCAACTAATGAAAAACTGTTTTTT

clone_size: NA
j_call: TRBJ2-1
d_call: TRBD2
v_call: TRBV2
cdr3_aa: CASRGLAGVGNEQFF
cdr3_nt: TGTGCCAGCAGGGGTCTAGCGGGGGTAGGGAATGAGCAGTTCTTC

clone_size: NA
j_call: TRBJ1-4
d_call: TRBD1
v_call: TRBV28
cdr3_aa: CASRVSQGFNEKLFF
cdr3_nt: TGTGCCAGCAGAGTTTCACAGGGGTTTAATGAAAAACTGTTTTTT

clone_size: once
j_call: TRBJ2-6
d_call: TRBD2
v_call: TRBV5-1
cdr3_aa: CASRQLAGGYKGTGANVLTF
cdr3_nt: TGCGCCAGCAGACAACTAGCGGGGGGATATAAGGGAACTGGGGCCAACGTCCTGACTTTC

clone_size: once
j_call: TRBJ2-1
d_call: NA
v_call: TRBV21-1
cdr3_aa: CASSIRDSENNEQFF
cdr3_nt: TGTGCCAGCAGCATCCGGGACTCCGAAAACAATGAGCAGTTCTTC

clone_size: NA
j_call: TRBJ1-6
d_call: NA
v_call: TRBV5-1
cdr3_aa: CASNGEGNSPLHF
cdr3_nt: TGCGCCAGCAATGGGGAGGGAAATTCACCCCTCCACTTT

clone_size: NA
j_call: TRBJ2-2
d_call: NA
v_call: TRBV3-1/TRBV3-2
cdr3_aa: CASGGLGELFF
cdr3_nt: TGTGCCAGCGGAGGGTTAGGGGAGCTGTTTTTT

clone_size: once
j_call: TRBJ2-7
d_call: TRBD1
v_call: TRBV7-9
cdr3_aa: CASRGDSYEQYF
cdr3_nt: TGTGCCAGCAGGGGGGACAGCTACGAGCAGTACTTC

clone_size: NA
j_call: TRBJ2-3
d_call: NA
v_call: TRBV5-6
cdr3_aa: CASSQGPQAADTQYF
cdr3_nt: TGTGCCAGCAGCCAAGGACCCCAGGCCGCAGATACGCAGTATTTT

clone_size: NA
j_call: TRBJ2-4
d_call: NA
v_call: TRBV11-3
cdr3_aa: CASTRTTGAVNIQYF
cdr3_nt: TGTGCCAGCACCAGGACTACAGGGGCCGTAAACATTCAGTACTTC

clone_size: NA
j_call: TRBJ1-1
d_call: NA
v_call: TRBV7-2
cdr3_aa: CASSLETDYTEAFF
cdr3_nt: TGTGCCAGCAGCTTAGAGACGGACTACACTGAAGCTTTCTTT

clone_size: NA
j_call: TRBJ2-1
d_call: TRBD2
v_call: TRBV7-2
cdr3_aa: CASSLLAGVSNEQFF
cdr3_nt: TGTGCCAGCAGCCTTCTCGCGGGGGTGTCCAATGAGCAGTTCTTC

clone_size: NA
j_call: TRBJ1-6
d_call: NA
v_call: TRBV2
cdr3_aa: CASSEETPYNSPLHF
cdr3_nt: TGTGCCAGCAGTGAGGAAACTCCCTATAATTCACCCCTCCACTTT

clone_size: once
j_call: TRBJ1-1
d_call: NA
v_call: TRBV28
cdr3_aa: CASSLRGAGEAFF
cdr3_nt: TGTGCCAGCAGTTTACGGGGGGCCGGTGAAGCTTTCTTT

clone_size: NA
j_call: TRBJ1-2
d_call: NA
v_call: TRBV6-2/TRBV6-3
cdr3_aa: CASSFRVHREANYGYTF
cdr3_nt: TGTGCCAGCAGTTTCCGCGTTCACAGGGAGGCTAACTATGGCTACACCTTC

clone_size: NA
j_call: TRBJ2-2
d_call: NA
v_call: TRBV4-3
cdr3_aa: CASSQAGGPDTGELFF
cdr3_nt: TGCGCCAGCAGCCAAGCTGGAGGGCCGGACACCGGGGAGCTGTTTTTT

clone_size: once
j_call: TRBJ1-2
d_call: NA
v_call: TRBV10-3
cdr3_aa: CAISDWDGTNYGYTF
cdr3_nt: TGTGCCATCAGTGATTGGGACGGGACTAACTATGGCTACACCTTC

clone_size: NA
j_call: TRBJ2-3
d_call: TRBD2
v_call: TRBV5-1
cdr3_aa: CASSLAGGSTDTQYF
cdr3_nt: TGCGCCAGCAGCTTAGCGGGGGGGAGCACAGATACGCAGTATTTT

clone_size: NA
j_call: TRBJ2-3
d_call: NA
v_call: TRBV7-3
cdr3_aa: CASSLMGGSTDTQYF
cdr3_nt: TGTGCCAGCAGCTTAATGGGGGGCAGCACAGATACGCAGTATTTT

clone_size: NA
j_call: TRBJ1-2
d_call: NA
v_call: TRBV14
cdr3_aa: CASSQVIGEGGRGYTF
cdr3_nt: TGTGCCAGCAGCCAAGTTATAGGAGAAGGAGGGCGCGGCTACACCTTC

clone_size: NA
j_call: TRBJ1-4
d_call: NA
v_call: TRBV28
cdr3_aa: CASSYLREKLFF
cdr3_nt: TGTGCCAGCAGTTATCTAAGGGAAAAACTGTTTTTT

clone_size: NA
j_call: TRBJ1-2
d_call: NA
v_call: TRBV9
cdr3_aa: CASSQLVTKSYTF
cdr3_nt: TGTGCCAGCAGCCAACTGGTGACAAAGAGCTACACCTTC

clone_size: NA
j_call: TRBJ1-5
d_call: TRBD1
v_call: TRBV2
cdr3_aa: CASSDSTQGQAQHF
cdr3_nt: TGTGCCAGCAGTGACTCGACACAGGGACAGGCCCAGCATTTT

clone_size: once
j_call: TRBJ2-2
d_call: NA
v_call: TRBV18
cdr3_aa: CASSPAAVQYTGELFF
cdr3_nt: TGTGCCAGCTCACCTGCGGCAGTTCAATACACCGGGGAGCTGTTTTTT

clone_size: NA
j_call: TRBJ2-1
d_call: TRBD2
v_call: TRBV5-4
cdr3_aa: CAASGLAVSSYNEQFF
cdr3_nt: TGTGCCGCTTCGGGACTAGCGGTCTCCTCCTACAATGAGCAGTTCTTC

clone_size: NA
j_call: TRBJ2-7
d_call: NA
v_call: TRBV5-1
cdr3_aa: CASSRPGGPPYEQYF
cdr3_nt: TGCGCCAGCAGCCGCCCGGGGGGCCCCCCCTACGAGCAGTACTTC

clone_size: NA
j_call: TRBJ1-6
d_call: NA
v_call: TRBV7-8
cdr3_aa: CASSPQGKASNSPLHF
cdr3_nt: TGTGCCAGCAGCCCCCAGGGAAAAGCCTCTAATTCACCCCTCCACTTT

clone_size: NA
j_call: TRBJ2-1
d_call: NA
v_call: TRBV2
cdr3_aa: CASSESEDFVGNEQFF
cdr3_nt: TGTGCCAGCAGTGAATCCGAGGACTTCGTTGGGAATGAGCAGTTCTTC

clone_size: many
j_call: TRBJ1-5
d_call: NA
v_call: TRBV28
cdr3_aa: CASSAYNRVRQPQHF
cdr3_nt: TGTGCCAGCAGTGCTTACAACAGGGTACGTCAGCCCCAGCATTTT

clone_size: NA
j_call: TRBJ2-1
d_call: TRBD2
v_call: TRBV5-4
cdr3_aa: CASSLSRAGGSYNEQFF
cdr3_nt: TGTGCCAGCAGCTTGTCCCGAGCGGGAGGCTCCTACAATGAGCAGTTCTTC

clone_size: NA
j_call: TRBJ1-6
d_call: NA
v_call: TRBV2
cdr3_aa: CASSVTATSPLHF
cdr3_nt: TGTGCCAGCAGTGTGACAGCGACTTCACCCCTCCACTTT

clone_size: NA
j_call: TRBJ1-2
d_call: NA
v_call: TRBV3-1/TRBV3-2
cdr3_aa: CASSQGENYGYTF
cdr3_nt: TGTGCCAGCAGCCAGGGGGAAAACTATGGCTACACCTTC

clone_size: NA
j_call: TRBJ2-1
d_call: TRBD2
v_call: TRBV5-8
cdr3_aa: CASRAWRELNEQFF
cdr3_nt: TGTGCCTCTAGAGCCTGGCGGGAGCTCAATGAGCAGTTCTTC

clone_size: NA
j_call: TRBJ2-6
d_call: NA
v_call: TRBV9
cdr3_aa: CASSHFYPGANVLTF
cdr3_nt: TGTGCCAGCAGCCATTTCTATCCCGGGGCCAACGTCCTGACTTTC

clone_size: NA
j_call: TRBJ2-1
d_call: TRBD2
v_call: TRBV3-1/TRBV3-2
cdr3_aa: CASSHWGLAGSYNEQFF
cdr3_nt: TGTGCCAGCAGCCATTGGGGACTAGCGGGATCCTACAATGAGCAGTTCTTC

clone_size: once
j_call: TRBJ2-1
d_call: TRBD2
v_call: TRBV28
cdr3_aa: CASRSSGGAGEQFF
cdr3_nt: TGTGCCAGCAGATCAAGCGGGGGGGCCGGGGAGCAGTTCTTC

clone_size: NA
j_call: TRBJ2-1
d_call: TRBD1
v_call: TRBV10-3
cdr3_aa: CAISTRGHDEQFF
cdr3_nt: TGTGCCATCAGCACTAGGGGGCACGATGAGCAGTTCTTC

clone_size: NA
j_call: TRBJ2-7
d_call: NA
v_call: TRBV2
cdr3_aa: CASGRGEQYF
cdr3_nt: TGTGCCAGCGGGCGGGGCGAGCAGTACTTC

clone_size: NA
j_call: TRBJ2-2
d_call: NA
v_call: TRBV5-1
cdr3_aa: CASRSGESGELFF
cdr3_nt: TGCGCCAGCAGGTCCGGGGAGAGCGGGGAGCTGTTTTTT

clone_size: NA
j_call: TRBJ2-7
d_call: NA
v_call: TRBV6-2/TRBV6-3
cdr3_aa: CASSYFPGRRYEQYF
cdr3_nt: TGTGCCAGCAGTTACTTCCCGGGACGCCGATACGAGCAGTACTTC

clone_size: NA
j_call: TRBJ2-7
d_call: TRBD1
v_call: TRBV9
cdr3_aa: CASSKGTGQGSYEQYF
cdr3_nt: TGTGCCAGCAGCAAAGGGACGGGACAGGGGTCCTACGAGCAGTACTTC

clone_size: NA
j_call: TRBJ2-3
d_call: NA
v_call: TRBV19
cdr3_aa: CASSIDRTFTDTQYF
cdr3_nt: TGTGCCAGTAGTATAGATCGCACATTCACAGATACGCAGTATTTT

clone_size: NA
j_call: TRBJ1-2
d_call: NA
v_call: TRBV29-1
cdr3_aa: CSVDRQSYGYTF
cdr3_nt: TGCAGCGTTGACAGACAGTCCTATGGCTACACCTTC

clone_size: NA
j_call: TRBJ2-6
d_call: NA
v_call: TRBV4-3
cdr3_aa: CASSRWQGSGANVLTF
cdr3_nt: TGCGCCAGCAGCCGATGGCAGGGTTCTGGGGCCAACGTCCTGACTTTC

clone_size: NA
j_call: TRBJ1-2
d_call: NA
v_call: TRBV2
cdr3_aa: CASSEWSYGYTF
cdr3_nt: TGTGCCAGCAGTGAATGGAGCTATGGCTACACCTTC

clone_size: NA
j_call: TRBJ1-6
d_call: TRBD1
v_call: TRBV27
cdr3_aa: CASSSPGGGPNSPLHF
cdr3_nt: TGTGCCAGCAGTTCCCCAGGGGGGGGTCCCAACTCACCCCTCCACTTT